The 15 T cell receptor beta chains reported below all come from one sample, sequenced in a study of graft-versus-host responses after intestinal transplantation. No cognate antigen is known for these TCRs. Repertoires were generated with immunoSEQ multiplex PCR, while TCRdb's copy carries only in-frame clones and drops some. This sample has 90,000 to 150,000 clones, with roughly 95% found just once. The specimen was unstimulated CD8+ T cells sorted from spleen or lymph node cells, collected before intestinal transplant. These receptors were collected from a human donor who received an intestinal transplant.

The chain is built from TRBV13 and TRBJ2-5, with 12 bases lining up with TRBD2. Trimming at V came to 4 bases and at J to 5 bases, leaving 17 bases not matched to a gene. From germline, CDR1 is PRHDT and CDR2 FYEKMQ (reference sequence). This CDR3 has 19 residues. The CDR3 protein is CASSSNHGTSGPDAETQYF. The DNA for the CDR3 is TGTGCCAGCAGCTCCAATCACGGGACTAGCGGGCCGGATGCGGAGACCCAGTACTTC.

The CDR3: CASSATHGREEQFF. CDR3 nucleotides: TGTGCCAGCAGTGCCACCCATGGACGGGAAGAGCAGTTCTTC. V is TRBV6-8 and J is TRBJ2-1, with a weak D call TRBD2 (5 bases). CDR3 size: 14 residues. The germline V gene has CDR1 MNHGY and CDR2 SAAAGT. Trimming removed 5 bases from V and 10 bases from J, with 18 bases in between.

Here the CDR3 reads CASSVGQYSNQPQHF. DNA for the CDR3: TGTGCCAGCAGCGTAGGGCAGTATAGCAATCAGCCCCAGCATTTT. This chain uses TRBV9 with TRBJ1-5; D remains unclear. The V end was cut by 0 bases, the J end by 0 bases, with 7 bases between. In germline, CDR1 is SGDLS, CDR2 YYNGEE. This CDR3 contains 15 residues.

This clone was found once. The CDR3 DNA is TGTGCCAGCAGCCAAGAACCCTCTAGCGGGAGGGCCGATGAGCAGTTCTTC. Translation: CASSQEPSSGRADEQFF. V and J are TRBV4-2 and TRBJ2-1; 12 bases line up with TRBD2. Germline trimming cut 0 bases from V and 8 bases from J; bases unmatched to any gene: 8. Germline CDR1 and CDR2: LGHNA and YNFKEQ. This CDR3 comprises 17 residues.

This chain joins TRBV5-1 and TRBJ2-7; 9 bases are a match to TRBD1. The CDR3 is 15 residues long. From germline, CDR1 is SGHRS and CDR2 YFSETQ. V lost 6 bases, J lost 6 bases, and 13 bases stayed unmatched. CDR3 nucleotides: TGCGCCAGCAACCCTCGGGACAGGGTTGGAGGCGAGCAGTACTTC. Residues: CASNPRDRVGGEQYF.

Details on this clone: At the DNA level, this CDR3 is encoded by other sequences in the same sample as well. The chain recombines TRBV15 with TRBJ2-5; TRBD2 might be the D (5 bases). The CDR3 has 15 residues. CDR1 LNHNV and CDR2 YYDKDF come from the germline V gene (reference sequence). The V end was cut by 0 bases, the J end by 2 bases, with 10 bases between. The CDR3 DNA sequence: TGTGCCACCAGCAGAGATGTACGGGATCAAGAGACCCAGTACTTC. Translation: CATSRDVRDQETQYF.

This clone was seen just once. The genes are TRBV9 and TRBJ2-3, with 7 positions matching TRBD2. The V segment lost 0 bases and the J segment 5 bases; nucleotides outside the gene matches: 9. This CDR3 is 16 amino acids long. Germline V gene lookup returns CDR1 SGDLS and CDR2 YYNGEE. CDR3 nucleotide sequence: TGTGCCAGCAGCGTAGAAGGCGGGGGATTCGGAGATACGCAGTATTTT. This codes for CASSVEGGGFGDTQYF.

The chain is built from TRBV19 and TRBJ1-2; the D is unclear. Germline V lookup: CDR1 LNHDA, CDR2 SQIVND (reference sequence). The CDR3 is 15 amino acids. Trimming removed 6 bases at V and 0 bases at J, with 14 bases between. CDR3 protein: CASRALEAANYGYTF. CDR3 sequence (DNA): TGTGCCAGTAGGGCCTTGGAGGCAGCTAACTATGGCTACACCTTC.

DNA of the CDR3: TGCGCCAGCAGCCAAAGATATACAGGGACAGATACGCAGTATTTT. It codes for CASSQRYTGTDTQYF. The chain has TRBV4-1 and TRBJ2-3; maybe TRBD1 (6 bases). This CDR3 spans 15 amino acids. Germline values: CDR1 MGHRA, CDR2 YSYEKL. V was pared by 2 bases and J by 3 bases, with 12 bases between.

CDR3 coding DNA: TGTGCCAGTAGTATTAAAACCTACAATGAGCAGTTCTTC. Its protein product is CASSIKTYNEQFF. V gene TRBV19 combines with J gene TRBJ2-1, with unresolved D. Germline values: CDR1 LNHDA, CDR2 SQIVND (reference sequence). The CDR3 is 13 amino acids. The V and J ends lost 3 bases and 2 bases respectively, with 5 bases between them.

This clone appeared once. The genes are TRBV28 and TRBJ2-7, with D uncertain. V dropped 2 bases and J dropped 5 bases, with 16 bases sitting between them. The CDR3 totals 15 residues. The germline V gene encodes CDR1 MDHEN and CDR2 SYDVKM. CDR3 DNA sequence: TGTGCCAGCAGTTTAGGGTCAGTTACGAGGAACGAGCAGTACTTC. Translating it yields CASSLGSVTRNEQYF.

The chain couples TRBV27 to TRBJ2-1; 13 bases line up with TRBD2. V shed 4 bases and J 4 bases; nucleotides not matched to a gene: 4. The CDR3 consists of 16 residues. In germline, CDR1 is MNHEY, CDR2 SMNVEV (reference sequence). The CDR3 loop is CASSWGLAGKYNEQFF. The CDR3 nucleotides read TGTGCCAGCAGTTGGGGACTAGCGGGGAAGTACAATGAGCAGTTCTTC.

CDR3 DNA: TGTGCCTGGAGTGTAGGGCAGGGCGGTGAAAAACTGTTTTTT. As protein: CAWSVGQGGEKLFF. The chain recombines TRBV30 with TRBJ1-4; the D gene is possibly TRBD1 (5 bases). This CDR3 has 14 amino acids. CDR1 and CDR2 (germline): GTSNPN, SVGIG (reference sequence). V lost 0 bases to trimming and J lost 7 bases, with 12 bases between them.

This clone showed up just once. The rearrangement joins TRBV10-3 to TRBJ2-1; D is perhaps TRBD2 (5 bases). CDR1 and CDR2 from the germline V gene are ENHRY and SYGVKD. The CDR3 consists of 16 residues. The V end was cut by 0 bases, the J end by 4 bases, with 13 bases between. The CDR3, as DNA: TGTGCCATCAGTGAGTCCGGAGCGGAATTTTACAATGAGCAGTTCTTC. Protein product: CAISESGAEFYNEQFF.

The V call is TRBV28, the J call TRBJ1-1; no reliable D call. Trimming stripped 5 bases from V and 7 bases from J, with 14 bases between. CDR3 length: 13 residues. Germline V CDR1 and CDR2: MDHEN, SYDVKM. As DNA, the CDR3 is TGTGCCAGCAGTCTATTCGCAAGAGGTGAAGCTTTCTTT. Protein product: CASSLFARGEAFF.